A selection of T cell receptor beta chains follows, all from one sample in a study of cytomegalovirus exposure and HLA in healthy donors. TCRdb's table, derived via immunoSEQ multiplex PCR, lists solely in-frame clones and lacks some. The sample lists approximately 100,000 clones; roughly 70% were seen once. Sequenced sample: PBMCs. Receptors were obtained from a man aged 50-60 years in good health and CMV-seronegative. The CDR3 runs from the conserved cysteine through the conserved F or W. The D gene is left open where the match is weak. The size field is filled for only some rows; it gives once, few, many or a size class.

d_call	j_call	clone_size	cdr3_length	v_call	cdr3_aa	cdr3_nt
.	TRBJ1-6	.	16	TRBV28	CASTHLGSTYNSPLHF	TGTGCCAGCACCCACCTCGGGTCCACCTATAATTCACCCCTCCACTTT
.	TRBJ1-1	.	15	TRBV30	CAWSVTRRGNTEAFF	TGTGCCTGGAGTGTAACCCGCAGGGGGAACACTGAAGCTTTCTTT
.	TRBJ1-1	.	14	TRBV4-3	CASSQEVRDTEAFF	TGCGCCAGCAGCCAAGAGGTCAGGGACACTGAAGCTTTCTTT
.	TRBJ1-5	.	11	TRBV28	CASRSNQPQHF	TGTGCCAGCAGATCGAATCAGCCCCAGCATTTT
TRBD1	TRBJ1-1	.	15	TRBV11-2	CASSPRTGVNTEAFF	TGTGCCAGCAGCCCGAGGACAGGGGTGAACACTGAAGCTTTCTTT
.	TRBJ2-7	.	14	TRBV28	CASIPERTTYEQYF	TGTGCCAGCATCCCTGAAAGGACAACTTACGAGCAGTACTTC
TRBD1	TRBJ1-1	.	14	TRBV29-1	CSGRQGATNTEAFF	TGCAGCGGTCGACAGGGGGCAACGAACACTGAAGCTTTCTTT
.	TRBJ2-7	.	14	TRBV5-4	CASSLGFGGGEQYF	TGTGCCAGCAGCCTTGGCTTTGGTGGCGGCGAGCAGTACTTC
TRBD1	TRBJ2-1	.	15	TRBV28	CASSRQGIDLNEQFF	TGTGCCAGCAGCAGACAGGGCATCGACCTCAATGAGCAGTTCTTC
TRBD2	TRBJ2-7	.	17	TRBV5-4	CASSPAGGLPLSYEQYF	TGTGCCAGCAGCCCGGCGGGGGGACTTCCCCTGTCGTACGAGCAGTACTTC
.	TRBJ1-5	.	17	TRBV15	CATSRRQGSAEDQPQHF	TGTGCCACCAGCAGACGCCAGGGGTCCGCCGAAGATCAGCCCCAGCATTTT
.	TRBJ1-2	once	12	TRBV28	CASALAKYGYTF	TGTGCCTCGGCCTTAGCGAAGTATGGCTACACCTTC